These 5 T cell receptor beta chains originate from one sample sequenced in a study of T cell clonality in common variable immunodeficiency. Assay used: immunoSEQ multiplex PCR; TCRdb lists only in-frame clones, some missing. This sample carries approximately 75,000 clones, none of them present only once. Sequencing was carried out using peripheral blood mononuclear cells. These receptor sequences come from a person aged 18-70 years in good health.

This clone was picked up many times. One junction end does not reproduce the germline sequence, and a read error may be involved. The observed sequence ends 3 residues before the CDR3 terminus, with the missing tail filled in from the germline J gene. The chain is built from TRBV29-1 and TRBJ2-6; D might be TRBD2 (6 bases). The CDR3 runs 14 residues. Germline V CDR1 and CDR2: SQVTM, ANQGSEA. The covered CDR3 bases are TGCAGCGCTGGATCCCCCCCCGGGGGCAACGTC. Translation: CSAGSPPGGNV. The CDR3, in full, reads CSAGSPPGGNVLTF.

This clone has a count of ten or more. The read ends 3 residues before the CDR3 terminus; that terminus is restored from the germline J gene. J is TRBJ2-7 and V is TRBV10-3; a weak D match, TRBD1 (5 bases). CDR1 is ENHRY and CDR2 is SYGVKD in the germline V gene. The CDR3 is made up of 16 amino acids. Trimming left V 4 bases short and J 0 bases short, with 16 bases between. The CDR3 sequence is CAISVKGALGSYEQYF. The DNA read from the CDR3 is TGTGCCATCAGTGTAAAAGGGGCGTTAGGCTCCTACGAG.

This clone was counted at least ten times. Read data end 3 residues before the CDR3 end; the end is taken from the germline J gene. The rearrangement links TRBV5-4 to TRBJ1-4, with TRBD1 as a possible D gene (5 bases). Germline V gene lookup returns CDR1 SGHNT and CDR2 YYREEE (reference sequence). This CDR3 region has 16 residues. V lost 2 bases and J lost 0, with 11 bases in between. This chain's CDR3 is CASSFGGDATNEKLFF. The CDR3 bases that were read are TGTGCCAGCAGCTTCGGGGGTGACGCAACTAATGAAAAA.

Comments on this clone: Read coverage stops 3 residues before the CDR3 terminus; the germline J gene supplies the remainder. This chain connects TRBV5-8 to TRBJ2-5, with 11 nucleotides matching TRBD2. With 2 bases clipped from V and 4 bases from J, the junction kept 1 base outside the gene matches. The CDR3 runs 14 residues. CDR1 is SGHTS, CDR2 YDEGEE, per germline. The CDR3 DNA, read in part, is TGTGCCAGCAGCTTCGGGACTAGCGGAGAGACC. It is translated as CASSFGTSGET. The whole CDR3 protein is CASSFGTSGETQYF.

This clone was seen repeatedly, ten times or more. With the read ending 3 residues before the CDR3 end, the germline J gene is used to fill in that end. This rearrangement joins TRBV3-1 (or the pseudogene TRBV3-2) to TRBJ2-1, with 10 bases aligning to TRBD2. The CDR3 loop spans 15 amino acids. Germline CDR1 is LGHDT and CDR2 is YNNKEL (reference sequence). The V gene end was trimmed by 5 bases and the J gene end by 3 bases; junction bases not matched to a gene: 4. CDR3 bases read: TGTGCCAGCAGCTTCAGCGGGGGGGTCTACAATGAG. This codes for CASSFSGGVYNE. The whole CDR3 sequence is CASSFSGGVYNEQFF.